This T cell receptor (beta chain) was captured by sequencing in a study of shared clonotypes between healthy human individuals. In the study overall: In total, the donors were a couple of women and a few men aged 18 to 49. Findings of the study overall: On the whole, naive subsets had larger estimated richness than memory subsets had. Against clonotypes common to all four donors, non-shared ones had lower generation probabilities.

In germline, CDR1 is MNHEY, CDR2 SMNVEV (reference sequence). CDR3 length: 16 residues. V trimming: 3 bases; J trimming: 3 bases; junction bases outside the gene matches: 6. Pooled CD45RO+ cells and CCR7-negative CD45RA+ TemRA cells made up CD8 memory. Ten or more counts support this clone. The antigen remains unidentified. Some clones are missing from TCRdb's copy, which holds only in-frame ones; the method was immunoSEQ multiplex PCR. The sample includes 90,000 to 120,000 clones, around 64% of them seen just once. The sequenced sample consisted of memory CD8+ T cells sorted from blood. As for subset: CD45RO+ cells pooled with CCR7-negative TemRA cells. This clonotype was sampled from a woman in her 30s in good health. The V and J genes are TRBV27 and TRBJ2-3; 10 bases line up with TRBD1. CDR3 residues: CASSFTPGQGTDTQYF. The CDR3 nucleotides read TGTGCCAGCAGTTTTACCCCGGGACAGGGGACAGATACGCAGTATTTT.